A single sample is the source of the 21 T cell receptor beta chains below, sequenced in a study of T cell repertoires in cytomegalovirus infection (dated by TCRdb to the late 2010s). The antigens for these receptors are not known. The sequencer was an Illumina HiSeq 1500. The raw public data were reprocessed by TCRdb itself: fastp quality trimming at Q25, MiXCR clonotype calling, in-frame beta chains only. Every entry covers one CDR3 protein and lists the most common genes and DNA from its rows. The sample table lists about 900,000 distinct CDR3 sequences, roughly 30% of them with a count of one. Of the sample, roughly 13% falls within the top ten clones. What the treatment or condition label conveys for this sample: in vitro stimulation with specific CMV peptide epitopes to enrich CMV-specific T cells. This material consisted of cultured CD8+ T cells from PBMCs, taken from culture after CMV antigen stimulation. The origin of the receptors is a human donor in good health (CMV status not recorded). Some clones in this sample may be carry-over from other donors' samples.

This clonotype was counted between two and nine times. The rearrangement uses TRBV19 and TRBJ1-5; tentative D call: TRBD1 (6 bases). Germline V gene data show CDR1 as LNHDA and CDR2 as SQIVND (reference sequence). The CDR3 is 13 amino acids. The V gene lost 10 bases and the J gene lost 4 bases, with 14 bases spanning the gap. The CDR3 protein is CATKGVGNQPQHF. The CDR3 coding sequence is TGTGCCACCAAGGGGGTTGGGAATCAGCCCCAGCATTTT.

This clonotype has a single count. The final CDR3 position lacks the conserved phenylalanine or tryptophan, pointing to a likely read error. The genes are TRBV20-1 and TRBJ1-1, with a possible D match to TRBD1 (6 bases). Trimming left V 2 bases short and J 6 bases short, with 7 bases between. CDR1 and CDR2 from the germline V gene are DFQATT and SNEGSKA (reference sequence). The CDR3 covers 11 residues. CDR3 DNA: TGCAGTGCTAGAAGGACAGCTGAAGCTTTCTTG. Its protein is CSARRTAEAFL.

This clonotype has more than one count but fewer than ten. The chain has TRBV6-5 and TRBJ2-3, with D uncertain. V dropped 7 bases and J dropped 2 bases, with 13 bases sitting between them. CDR3 size: 14 residues. Germline V gene data show CDR1 as MNHEY and CDR2 as SVGAGI. The CDR3 DNA sequence: TGTGCCAGCACGGGTAGGGAACTCACAGATACGCAGTATTTT. As protein: CASTGRELTDTQYF.

The V and J genes are TRBV4-1 and TRBJ1-6, with TRBD1 identical over 9 bases. CDR3 length equals 15 residues. The V and J ends lost 4 bases and 9 bases, in that order; junction bases with no gene match: 7. CDR1 is MGHRA, CDR2 YSYEKL, per germline. The CDR3 nucleotides read TGCGCCAGCAGCCTGACACAGGGGGCGATTTCACCCCTCCACTTT. Its protein product is CASSLTQGAISPLHF.

There are many counts of this clonotype. The V and J genes are TRBV12-3 or TRBV12-4 and TRBJ2-1; D may match TRBD1 or TRBD2 (5 bases each). The CDR3 has 16 amino acids. V was cut by 6 bases and J by 8 bases, with 23 bases left in between. The CDR3 DNA reads as TGTGCCAGCAGCGATCGTCAACACGGGGCCGGATATGAGCAGTTCTTC. Translated: CASSDRQHGAGYEQFF.

The V call is TRBV20-1, the J call TRBJ1-2, with 7 positions matching TRBD1. The CDR3 is 14 amino acids. Looked up from germline, CDR1 is DFQATT and CDR2 is SNEGSKA (reference sequence). J was trimmed by 4 bases and V by 6 bases; bases with no gene match: 11. The CDR3 is CSAADRESVYGYTF. CDR3 sequence (DNA): TGCAGTGCCGCTGACAGGGAGTCGGTCTATGGCTACACCTTC.

In its sample, this clonotype was seen a few times. This chain links TRBV4-1 with TRBJ2-5, with D tentatively TRBD2 (7 bases). Germline V gene data show CDR1 as MGHRA and CDR2 as YSYEKL. The length of the CDR3 is 15 residues. Trimming pared 0 bases from V and 5 bases from J, leaving 13 bases between. The CDR3 here is CASSQDEGGRETQYF. DNA for the CDR3: TGCGCCAGCAGCCAAGACGAGGGGGGGAGGGAGACCCAGTACTTC.

This clonotype appeared a few times. The rearrangement links TRBV28 to TRBJ1-6; D may be TRBD1 (6 bases). This CDR3 is built from 16 residues. The germline V gene has CDR1 MDHEN and CDR2 SYDVKM. The V end lost 6 bases, the J end lost 0 bases, and 12 bases lay between the germline ends. The CDR3 sequence: CASSPMDSSYNSPLHF. CDR3 bases: TGTGCCAGCAGCCCTATGGACAGCTCCTATAATTCACCCCTCCACTTT. Full variable domain (outside the CDR3, taken from reference TRBV28 and TRBJ1-6): DVKVTQSSRYLVKRTGEKVFLECVQDMDHENMFWYRQDPGLGLRLIYFSYDVKMKEKGDIPEGYSVSREKKERFSLILESASTNQTSMYLCASSPMDSSYNSPLHFGNGTRLTVT.

The rearrangement joins TRBV20-1 to TRBJ2-7; D possibly corresponds to TRBD1 (7 bases). Trimming pared 0 bases from V and 7 bases from J, leaving 25 bases between. CDR3 length equals 17 residues. Germline loops: CDR1 DFQATT, CDR2 SNEGSKA (reference sequence). CDR3 DNA: TGCAGTGCTAGAGATGGGAGGAGGGGGCGCTTGATTTTTGAGCAGTACTTC. Its translation is CSARDGRRGRLIFEQYF.

This chain joins TRBV7-9 and TRBJ2-7; TRBD2 aligns across 12 bases. V lost 5 bases to trimming and J lost 6 bases; unmatched junction nucleotides: 11. Germline CDR1 SEHNR, CDR2 FQNEAQ (reference sequence). The CDR3 consists of 16 residues. Here the CDR3 DNA reads TGTGCCAGCAGCCATCTAGCGGGGGGGCCGCCCCTCGAGCAGTACTTC. It encodes CASSHLAGGPPLEQYF.

This chain joins TRBV15 and TRBJ1-1, with D possibly TRBD1 on 6 matching bases. The CDR3 runs 15 residues. Per germline, CDR1 LNHNV and CDR2 YYDKDF (reference sequence). The ends were cut back, 2 bases at V and 3 bases at J, with 13 bases in the middle. This chain's CDR3 is CATSRLQGRDTEAFF. In nucleotides, the CDR3 is TGTGCCACCAGCAGACTCCAGGGGAGGGACACTGAAGCTTTCTTT.

The gene calls are TRBV20-1 and TRBJ1-5; TRBD1 matches at 7 bases. The CDR3 consists of 15 residues. With V trimmed by 1 base and J by 3 bases, 6 bases remained unmatched. Germline-derived CDR1 and CDR2 are DFQATT and SNEGSKA (reference sequence). The DNA of the CDR3 is TGCAGTGCTAGAGTATGGACAGGTACCAATCAGCCCCAGCATTTT. Protein product: CSARVWTGTNQPQHF.

The rearrangement links TRBV7-6 to TRBJ2-4, with 11 bases aligning to TRBD2. With V trimmed by 5 bases and J by 0 bases, 6 bases remained unmatched. The CDR3 spans 17 residues. Germline V CDR1 and CDR2: SGHVS, FNYEAQ. The CDR3, as DNA: TGTGCCAGCAGCCCCACTAGCGGGGGCCTAGCCAAAAACATTCAGTACTTC. This sequence encodes CASSPTSGGLAKNIQYF.

The rearrangement joins TRBV10-3 to TRBJ1-3; D not certain. Looked up from germline, CDR1 is ENHRY and CDR2 is SYGVKD. V was clipped by 7 bases and J by 7 bases, with 8 bases between them. The CDR3 is made up of 11 amino acids. The CDR3 spells CAINVGNTIYF. The DNA of the CDR3 is TGTGCCATCAACGTAGGGAACACCATATATTTT.

CDR3 protein: CASTWTGYEQYV. The CDR3 DNA follows: TGTGCCAGCACCTGGACAGGCTACGAGCAGTACGTC. The rearrangement uses TRBV6-2 or TRBV6-3 and TRBJ2-7, with 7 positions matching TRBD1. With 7 bases clipped from V and 3 bases from J, the junction kept 3 bases outside the gene matches. Germline CDR1 is MNHEY and CDR2 is SVGEGT. The CDR3 extends over 12 amino acids.

This clonotype has just a few counts. The chain links TRBV4-1 to TRBJ1-3; D not resolved. Trimming removed 1 base from V and 8 bases from J, with 15 bases in between. This CDR3 comprises 15 residues. The germline gives CDR1 MGHRA, CDR2 YSYEKL. In DNA form, the CDR3 reads TGCGCCAGCAGCCAAGGGGAACTTCGTCGAGACACCATATATTTT. Protein sequence: CASSQGELRRDTIYF.

The V and J genes are TRBV12-3 or TRBV12-4 and TRBJ2-2; no firm D call. V was trimmed by 3 bases and J by 9 bases, leaving 8 bases between them. CDR3 length: 12 amino acids. CDR3 residues: CASSFVVRELFF. CDR3 sequence (DNA): TGTGCCAGCAGTTTCGTAGTTCGGGAGCTGTTTTTT.

This clonotype was detected once. The V call is TRBV29-1, the J call TRBJ2-3, with D perhaps matching TRBD1 (6 bases). There are 11 residues in the CDR3. Germline CDR1 is SQVTM and CDR2 is ANQGSEA. V was shortened by 7 bases and J by 3 bases, with 8 bases between the two germline ends. This CDR3 reads CSARGTDTQYF. The CDR3 DNA reads as TGCAGCGCCAGGGGAACAGATACGCAGTATTTT.

A few counts support this clonotype. V gene TRBV6-2 or TRBV6-3 combines with J gene TRBJ2-7; weak D call: TRBD2 (5 bases). The germline CDR1 and CDR2 sequences are MNHEY and SVGEGT. The V gene lost 2 bases and the J gene lost 2 bases, with 13 bases spanning the gap. The CDR3 loop spans 15 amino acids. For the CDR3, the DNA is TGTGCCAGCAGTTACAGACTAAATGGAGCCTACGAGCAGTACGTC. It translates to CASSYRLNGAYEQYV.

The rearrangement joins TRBV27 to TRBJ2-2, with D possibly being TRBD1 (6 bases). V was pared by 1 base and J by 5 bases, with 14 bases between. The germline V gene encodes CDR1 MNHEY and CDR2 SMNVEV (reference sequence). The CDR3 is made up of 16 amino acids. CDR3 DNA: TGTGCCAGCAGTTTATTTGCACAGGGCGGTACCGGGGAGCTGTTTTTT. Protein product: CASSLFAQGGTGELFF.

This clonotype was detected only once. The rearrangement links TRBV20-1 to TRBJ2-7, with D possibly being TRBD1 or TRBD2 (5 bases each). The V end lost 3 bases, the J end lost 5 bases, and 17 bases lay between the germline ends. The germline V gene has CDR1 DFQATT and CDR2 SNEGSKA (reference sequence). CDR3 length: 14 amino acids. This chain's CDR3 is CSASLVRERNEQYF. The DNA for the CDR3 is TGCAGTGCTAGTCTCGTCAGGGAGAGGAACGAGCAGTACTTC.